A single sample gave rise to the 29 T cell receptor beta chains below, sequenced in a study of blood T cell repertoires in COVID-19. Measured with immunoSEQ multiplex PCR; TCRdb has only the in-frame clones, and not every one. The repertoire holds over 250,000 clones, with about 90% as singletons. The specimen was PBMCs or T cells enriched from blood (not recorded which). Receptors originate from a woman aged 60-70 years who had recovered from COVID-19.

Worth noting for this clone: This may arise from a read error, as a much more abundant clone is one base away. The chain combines TRBV25-1 with TRBJ1-2, with 11 nucleotides matching TRBD1. The germline V gene encodes CDR1 MGHDK and CDR2 SYGVNS. The CDR3 spans 13 residues. J lost 4 bases, V lost 6 bases, and 1 base had no gene match. Here the CDR3 DNA reads TGTGCCAGCAGGGGGACAGGGGGCTATGGCTACACCTTC. Translation: CASRGTGGYGYTF.

The chain joins TRBV11-3 to TRBJ2-3; TRBD2 might be the D (5 bases). This CDR3 region has 16 residues. Trimming pared 5 bases from V and 2 bases from J, leaving 17 bases between. Germline assignment: CDR1 SGHNT and CDR2 YENEEA. The CDR3 sequence is CASSPEQRLYTDTQYF. The CDR3 coding sequence is TGTGCCAGCAGCCCCGAGCAGCGGCTCTACACAGATACGCAGTATTTT.

The V call is TRBV19, the J call TRBJ2-7; tentative D call: TRBD1 (5 bases). CDR3 length: 14 amino acids. V shed 4 bases and J shed 0 bases, with 10 bases lying between them. The germline CDR1 and CDR2 sequences are LNHDA and SQIVND (reference sequence). CDR3 region: CASSKTANSYEQYF. For the CDR3, the DNA is TGTGCCAGTAGTAAGACAGCTAACTCCTACGAGCAGTACTTC.

Notes on this clone: Other DNA sequences in the same sample also yield this CDR3. The CDR3 sequence: CASSPGTGNTEAFF. CDR3 coding DNA: TGCGCCAGCAGTCCCGGGACAGGGAACACTGAAGCTTTCTTT. This rearrangement joins TRBV5-1 to TRBJ1-1, with 8 positions matching TRBD1. CDR3 length: 14 amino acids. Per the germline V gene, CDR1 is SGHRS and CDR2 is YFSETQ. V shed 5 bases, J shed 1 base, and the junction held 4 bases outside the gene matches.

This clone has just one count. This chain connects TRBV7-9 to TRBJ2-1, with D unresolved. This CDR3 has 14 residues. Trimming left V 7 bases short and J 8 bases short, with 18 bases between. Germline V lookup: CDR1 SEHNR, CDR2 FQNEAQ (reference sequence). DNA of the CDR3: TGTGCCAGCACCCCATTAGCTAGGAGCGATGAGCAGTTCTTC. Amino acid sequence: CASTPLARSDEQFF.

The chain carries TRBV7-9 and TRBJ1-5, with TRBD1 matching 7 bases. CDR1 is SEHNR and CDR2 is FQNEAQ in the germline V gene (reference sequence). The CDR3 length is 15 residues. V shed 5 bases and J 8 bases; nucleotides not matched to a gene: 12. The CDR3 here is CASSTDRFEKEPQHF. CDR3 bases: TGTGCCAGCAGCACGGACAGGTTCGAAAAGGAGCCCCAGCATTTT.

This chain connects TRBV5-1 to TRBJ1-4, with D tentatively TRBD1 (5 bases). V lost 3 bases to trimming and J lost 0 bases, with 6 bases between them. The CDR3 loop spans 14 amino acids. The germline CDR1 and CDR2 sequences are SGHRS and YFSETQ. CDR3: CASSSTATNEKLFF. CDR3 DNA: TGCGCCAGCAGCTCGACAGCAACTAATGAAAAACTGTTTTTT.

The chain employs TRBV9 and TRBJ2-1; 8 bases are a match to TRBD1. CDR3 length equals 18 residues. Trimming removed 0 bases from V and 2 bases from J; junction bases left unmatched: 10. CDR1 SGDLS and CDR2 YYNGEE come from the germline V gene. The CDR3 region is CASSVGGRQGSPYNEQFF. DNA of the CDR3: TGTGCCAGCAGCGTAGGTGGACGACAGGGGTCCCCCTACAATGAGCAGTTCTTC.

The V call is TRBV27, the J call TRBJ2-1; D might be TRBD2 (5 bases). The CDR3 has 15 amino acids. From germline, CDR1 is MNHEY and CDR2 SMNVEV (reference sequence). V was shortened by 0 bases and J by 6 bases, with 12 bases between the two germline ends. This CDR3 is CASSLSARLPNEQFF. CDR3 bases: TGTGCCAGCAGTTTATCGGCTAGACTACCCAATGAGCAGTTCTTC.

This chain uses TRBV5-1 with TRBJ1-1, with TRBD1 matching over 9 bases. V lost 4 bases, J lost 4 bases, and 8 bases stayed unmatched. This CDR3 spans 15 amino acids. Germline CDR1 and CDR2: SGHRS and YFSETQ. The CDR3 protein is CASSTPGQGGTEAFF. CDR3 DNA sequence: TGCGCCAGCAGCACACCGGGACAGGGCGGCACTGAAGCTTTCTTT.

The rearrangement links TRBV19 to TRBJ1-5, with 7 nucleotides matching TRBD1. Germline CDR1 is LNHDA and CDR2 is SQIVND (reference sequence). This CDR3 comprises 16 residues. V gave up 3 bases and J gave up 1 base; unmatched junction bases: 6. CDR3 in amino acids: CASSMTGQPSNQPQHF. The CDR3 region has the DNA TGTGCCAGTAGTATGACGGGACAGCCAAGCAATCAGCCCCAGCATTTT. The full variable domain, its missing parts supplied by reference TRBV19 and TRBJ1-5, is DGGITQSPKYLFRKEGQNVTLSCEQNLNHDAMYWYRQDPGQGLRLIYYSQIVNDFQKGDIAEGYSVSREKKESFPLTVTSAQKNPTAFYLCASSMTGQPSNQPQHFGDGTRLSIL.

The chain combines TRBV5-1 with TRBJ1-1; the D is unclear. V was cut by 3 bases and J by 2 bases, with 14 bases left in between. Germline-derived CDR1 and CDR2 are SGHRS and YFSETQ. The CDR3 length is 15 residues. The CDR3 bases are TGCGCCAGCAGCTCGGTACGGGAGGGCAACACTGAAGCTTTCTTT. As protein: CASSSVREGNTEAFF. The complete variable domain, with remaining parts taken from reference TRBV5-1 and TRBJ1-1, reads KAGVTQTPRYLIKTRGQQVTLSCSPISGHRSVSWYQQTPGQGLQFLFEYFSETQRNKGNFPGRFSGRQFSNSRSEMNVSTLELGDSALYLCASSSVREGNTEAFFGQGTRLTVV.

The genes are TRBV5-6 and TRBJ1-2; 7 bases map to TRBD1. The CDR3 is 13 amino acids. The germline V gene has CDR1 SGHDT and CDR2 YYEEEE. J was trimmed by 7 bases and V by 2 bases; bases with no gene match: 5. The CDR3 DNA follows: TGTGCCAGCAGCTTAAAGACAGGGAGTGGCTACACCTTC. Protein sequence: CASSLKTGSGYTF.

The CDR3 nucleotides read TGTGCCAGCGGCTATTGGGGGCAGTATTCACCCCTCCACTTT. Translation: CASGYWGQYSPLHF. V usage is TRBV11-2 and J usage is TRBJ1-6; a possible D gene is TRBD1 (6 bases). In germline, CDR1 is SGHAT, CDR2 FQNNGV. This CDR3 is 14 amino acids long. V gave up 8 bases and J gave up 8 bases, with 16 bases separating them.

The chain is built from TRBV7-3 and TRBJ2-1; the D is unclear. CDR3 length equals 13 residues. V dropped 4 bases and J dropped 8 bases, with 12 bases sitting between them. CDR1 and CDR2 (germline): SGHTA, FQGTGA. The CDR3 here is CASSSTPFDEQFF. The CDR3 DNA reads as TGTGCCAGCAGCTCTACGCCCTTCGATGAGCAGTTCTTC. The variable domain in full, completed from reference TRBV7-3 and TRBJ2-1, reads GAGVSQTPSNKVTEKGKYVELRCDPISGHTALYWYRQSLGQGPEFLIYFQGTGAADDSGLPNDRFFAVRPEGSVSTLKIQRTERGDSAVYLCASSSTPFDEQFFGPGTRLTVL.

V usage is TRBV2 and J usage is TRBJ2-7, with unresolved D. The CDR3 runs 13 residues. Trimming pared 7 bases from V and 2 bases from J, leaving 12 bases between. Germline CDR1 SNHLY, CDR2 FYNNEI. In nucleotides, the CDR3 is TGTGCCAGCAACACGCCCCCCACCTACGAGCAGTACTTC. Residues: CASNTPPTYEQYF.

This chain links TRBV6-2 or TRBV6-3 with TRBJ1-5; 7 bases match TRBD1. The CDR3 loop spans 15 amino acids. Germline V CDR1 and CDR2: MNHEY, SVGEGT. V was clipped by 7 bases and J by 7 bases; unmatched bases: 13. CDR3 nucleotides: TGTGCCAGCACCCCCACGACAGGGTTCGGGCAGCCCCAGCATTTT. Translated: CASTPTTGFGQPQHF.

The V call is TRBV5-1, the J call TRBJ2-1, with 9 bases identical to TRBD2. The CDR3 runs 17 residues. The ends lost 2 bases at V and 0 bases at J; junction bases unmatched: 6. CDR1 is SGHRS, CDR2 YFSETQ, per germline. CDR3 region: CASSLLAGASSYNEQFF. The CDR3 DNA is TGCGCCAGCAGCTTATTAGCGGGGGCCAGCTCCTACAATGAGCAGTTCTTC.

V usage is TRBV7-9 and J usage is TRBJ1-2, with a weak D call TRBD1 (5 bases). The CDR3 consists of 12 residues. Germline CDR1 is SEHNR and CDR2 is FQNEAQ (reference sequence). V was clipped by 1 base and J by 13 bases, with 13 bases between them. This chain's CDR3 is CASSLGGRASTF. For the CDR3, the DNA is TGTGCCAGCAGCTTAGGAGGCAGGGCGTCCACCTTC.

The V gene is TRBV9, the J gene TRBJ2-1; 8 bases map to TRBD1. V lost 4 bases, J lost 7 bases, and 7 bases stayed unmatched. Germline CDR1 SGDLS, CDR2 YYNGEE. The CDR3 contains 14 residues. CDR3 residues: CASSLTGDMNEQFF. For the CDR3, the DNA is TGTGCCAGCAGCTTGACAGGGGATATGAATGAGCAGTTCTTC.

The chain recombines TRBV5-1 with TRBJ2-3, with TRBD2 as a possible D gene (5 bases). Germline CDR1 and CDR2: SGHRS and YFSETQ. The CDR3 totals 14 residues. Trimming stripped 4 bases from V and 2 bases from J, with 11 bases between. The CDR3 sequence is CASSNLALTDTQYF. The CDR3 coding sequence is TGCGCCAGCAGCAATCTAGCTCTCACAGATACGCAGTATTTT.

This clone occurred once. The V and J genes are TRBV7-8 and TRBJ1-1; a possible D gene is TRBD1 (5 bases). V lost 2 bases to trimming and J lost 0 bases, with 19 bases between them. CDR1 SGHVS and CDR2 FQNEAQ come from the germline V gene. CDR3 length equals 18 residues. CDR3 sequence: CASSLRGAGHLMNTEAFF. The CDR3 DNA is TGTGCCAGCAGCTTACGTGGGGCAGGACATCTCATGAACACTGAAGCTTTCTTT.

The chain joins TRBV5-1 to TRBJ2-7, with 12 bases matching TRBD1. V shed 4 bases and J 4 bases; nucleotides not matched to a gene: 9. This CDR3 is 16 amino acids long. The germline V gene has CDR1 SGHRS and CDR2 YFSETQ. CDR3 sequence reads: CASSPPGQGAIYEQYF. CDR3 nucleotides: TGCGCCAGCAGCCCGCCGGGACAGGGGGCAATATACGAGCAGTACTTC.

This chain uses TRBV28 with TRBJ1-2; TRBD1 is a possible D gene (6 bases). In germline, CDR1 is MDHEN, CDR2 SYDVKM. The germline V and J ends were trimmed by 3 bases and 4 bases, with 27 bases remaining between them. The CDR3 spans 19 residues. The CDR3 sequence is CASSFASSGHPNQGYGYTF. The CDR3 bases are TGTGCCAGCAGTTTTGCGAGTTCGGGACACCCCAACCAGGGCTATGGCTACACCTTC.

This clone was counted a single time. This chain links TRBV11-2 with TRBJ2-4; a weak D match, TRBD2 (6 bases). Germline assignment: CDR1 SGHAT and CDR2 FQNNGV. The V and J ends lost 1 base and 1 base respectively, with 14 bases between them. The CDR3 contains 17 residues. In DNA form, the CDR3 reads TGTGCCAGCAGCTTAGTCGGGTCAGGGAGGGCCAAAAACATTCAGTACTTC. As protein: CASSLVGSGRAKNIQYF.

The rearrangement links TRBV11-2 to TRBJ1-2; a possible D gene is TRBD1 (5 bases). With 3 bases removed from V and 8 bases from J, the gap between germline ends came to 16 bases. The germline gives CDR1 SGHAT, CDR2 FQNNGV. The CDR3 runs to 14 residues. CDR3 sequence reads: CASSFQSGAWGYTF. CDR3 nucleotide sequence: TGTGCCAGCAGCTTCCAAAGCGGGGCCTGGGGCTACACCTTC.

The rearrangement links TRBV15 to TRBJ1-6; TRBD1 matches 7 bases. The germline CDR1 and CDR2 sequences are LNHNV and YYDKDF (reference sequence). Losses at the gene ends were 5 bases for V and 14 bases for J; bases not matched to a gene: 9. This CDR3 is built from 13 residues. The CDR3 is CATSEDRTRALHF. CDR3 in DNA: TGTGCCACCAGCGAGGACAGGACAAGAGCCCTCCACTTT.

This clone was seen a single time. V and J are TRBV20-1 and TRBJ1-5, with D possibly being TRBD1 (5 bases). CDR3 size: 13 residues. Germline lookup yields CDR1 DFQATT and CDR2 SNEGSKA (reference sequence). The V gene lost 3 bases and the J gene lost 9 bases, with 15 bases spanning the gap. The CDR3 bases are TGCAGTGCTAGTGGGACGGGAAATTCGCCCCAGCATTTT. This encodes CSASGTGNSPQHF.

This chain connects TRBV7-3 to TRBJ2-3, with 7 bases that match TRBD2. The germline CDR1 and CDR2 sequences are SGHTA and FQGTGA. The CDR3 consists of 16 residues. V lost 4 bases, J lost 0 bases, and 7 bases stayed unmatched. DNA of the CDR3: TGTGCCAGCAGCTCCGTAGCGGGTGGGAGCACAGATACGCAGTATTTT. Residues: CASSSVAGGSTDTQYF.